This T cell receptor (beta chain) was profiled in a study of blood T cell repertoires in COVID-19 (dated by TCRdb to about 2020). As for the study more broadly: Samples covering the acute and convalescent phases of COVID-19 were provided by collaborators in the United States, Italy and Spain. The prospective study material was composed of cDNA or gDNA derived from T cells, B-cell-depleted T cells, or PBMCs. Deeply sampled blood TCRbeta repertoires from subjects exposed to, actively infected with, or recovered from COVID-19 were included in the dataset. The repertoires were released in a freely available public database intended as a resource for research on the immune response to SARS-CoV-2. The samples were drawn from two sources: the first 160 participants of the ongoing ImmuneRACE study, and over 1,000 subjects contributed by 6 global collaborators. Nearly every sample came with metadata listing a de-identified subject ID, COVID-19 status, age in years and sex. HLA class I and class II types, where available, came from metadata supplied by the sample provider rather than from assay-based typing.

The junction shows trimming of 4 bases on V and 2 bases on J, plus 14 bases between the germline ends. The CDR1 and CDR2 encoded by the germline V gene (reference sequence) are SEHNR and FQNEAQ. Including the terminal cysteine and phenylalanine, the CDR3 comprises 15 residues. The entry retains the CDR3 DNA only, 45 bases that are in frame from base 1. Collaborating institutions collected whole blood in K2EDTA tubes following their own protocols. Collaborator samples were shipped for TCRbeta analysis as frozen whole blood, isolated PBMCs, or DNA extracted from either sample type. TCRbeta CDR3 regions were amplified from genomic DNA using the immunoSEQ Assay, a bias-controlled multiplex PCR. The published analysis was carried out like this. Within the assay, amplification of reference gene primers was used to estimate how many nucleated cells each sample contained. To quantify the absolute abundance of each unique TCRbeta CDR3 rearrangement, sequence reads were collapsed and filtered. For each sample, productive Simpson clonality was calculated as the square root of Simpson's diversity index over productive rearrangements. TCRdb holds this immuneACCESS table with in-frame rearrangements only. Some clones are missing; in checked studies, unresolved V genes explain under half, and the rest has no known cause. The V and J calls and clone size come from that table; D and trimming were worked out from the DNA. Here the sample has around 250,000 clones; roughly 85% occur a single time. Approximately 5.1% of the sample belongs to the ten largest clones.

A remark on this clone: Its antigen is not yet known. Nothing much larger sits one base from this clone, and base qualities are not available.

General conclusions and limits of the study: How much clinical and demographic metadata was included differed by source and by participant, and the metadata was provided uncurated.

Input material: peripheral blood. This sequence was found in a man in his fifties with active or convalescent COVID-19. The chain links TRBV7-9 with TRBJ2-5, with TRBD1 tentatively as D gene (5 bases match). The nucleotide sequence is TGTGCCAGCAGCTCCCAACTGACAGATCAAGAGACCCAGTACTTC. Translated, this gives CASSSQLTDQETQYF. Reference TRBV7-9 and TRBJ2-5 genes cover what lies past the CDR3, so the full variable domain is DTGVSQNPRHKITKRGQNVTFRCDPISEHNRLYWYRQTLGQGPEFLTYFQNEAQLEKSRLLSDRFSAERPKGSFSTLEIQRTEQGDSAMYLCASSSQLTDQETQYFGPGTRLLVL.